This is a list of T cell receptor beta chains from one sample in a study of OX40 agonist ivuxolimab in advanced cancers. Sequencing was performed with immunoSEQ multiplex PCR; in TCRdb, only in-frame clones are kept and a portion is missing. Altogether 65,000 to 80,000 clones are present, approximately 80% being singletons, with the ten largest covering around 8.2%. Material: CD4+ or CD8+ T cells sorted from blood, obtained in a trial of the OX40 agonist ivuxolimab. The receptors stem from an adult with an advanced solid tumor such as melanoma, head and neck, liver or kidney cancer. The CDR3 runs from the conserved cysteine through the conserved F or W. The order of the fields is J gene, V gene, CDR3 length, CDR3 protein.

TRBJ2-3,TRBV29-1,16,CSAAPGLAGATDTQYF
TRBJ1-2,TRBV18,15,CASSPGQGMNYGYTF
TRBJ1-2,TRBV5-1,15,CASSALITEDYGYTF
TRBJ1-3,TRBV7-9,15,CASRFDLRSGNTIYF
TRBJ1-2,TRBV15,12,CATSRGEGGYTF
TRBJ2-1,TRBV10-1,11,CASSDHVEQFF
TRBJ2-5,TRBV9,14,CASSVEPRGGTQYF
TRBJ2-1,TRBV18,14,CASSPIRQGGEQFF
TRBJ1-1,TRBV15,13,CATSIQTNTEAFF
TRBJ2-1,TRBV6-1,18,CASSAGTSVRVSYNEQFF
TRBJ2-2,TRBV5-1,15,CASSLVRGNTGELFF
TRBJ2-1,TRBV7-3,17,CASSLYGLAGVYNEQFF
TRBJ1-3,TRBV7-9,15,CASSQLTGAGNTIYF
TRBJ2-1,TRBV11-2,13,CASSLERVDEQFF
TRBJ1-1,TRBV7-2,15,CASSGRDTYYTEAFF
TRBJ2-7,TRBV27,17,CASSLPWTSGRINEQYF
TRBJ1-1,TRBV28,12,CASSSQPREAFF
TRBJ1-2,TRBV7-2,13,CASSTAEGDGYTF
TRBJ2-4,TRBV11-3,16,CASSPRWGKWKNIQYF
TRBJ2-7,TRBV7-2,16,CASSLLVGSLTYEQYF
TRBJ1-3,TRBV5-1,13,CASSFGEGNTIYF
TRBJ2-3,TRBV19,14,CASSGGRATDTQYF
TRBJ1-2,TRBV4-2,13,CASSRDRNYGYTF
TRBJ1-2,TRBV6-5,13,CASAGIANYGYTF
TRBJ2-7,TRBV27,15,CASSLRPVPEDEQYF
TRBJ1-5,TRBV28,15,CASRLPGGYNQPQHF
TRBJ2-3,TRBV7-2,17,CASSLVPLAGGLDTQYF
TRBJ2-3,TRBV19,16,CASSVSSGRVTDTQYF
TRBJ2-3,TRBV28,16,CASSFGAGGGTDTQYF
TRBJ2-1,TRBV7-9,14,CASDDRHFSNEQFF
TRBJ2-1,TRBV5-1,16,CASSLEAGSGYNEQFF
TRBJ1-2,TRBV6-5,15,CASSDWGTGNYGYTF
TRBJ1-1,TRBV6-5,16,CASSYGGGLRDTEAFF
TRBJ1-2,TRBV5-6,14,CASSYRGMGYGYTF
TRBJ1-1,TRBV5-1,14,CASSLTTGNTEAFF
TRBJ1-5,TRBV29-1,15,CSVALGTGRNQPQHF
TRBJ2-6,TRBV6-1,13,CASTISGANVLTF
TRBJ2-7,TRBV25-1,16,CASSEFGGRSSYEQYF
TRBJ2-5,TRBV19,14,CASSSRGGQETQYF
TRBJ2-1,TRBV18,14,CASSPRGGIDEQFF
TRBJ1-5,TRBV9,17,CASSRGVGTVQNQPQHF
TRBJ1-1,TRBV11-2,12,CASSTRGTEAFF